This TCR beta chain was found in a study of multiple sclerosis patients with progressive multifocal leukoencephalopathy. The germline V gene encodes CDR1 GTSNPN and CDR2 SVGIG (reference sequence). V gave up 6 bases and J gave up 0 bases, with 12 bases separating them. The CDR3 consists of 14 residues. Produced via immunoSEQ multiplex PCR; TCRdb's table is partial and in-frame only. The repertoire holds under 40,000 clones, with almost 95% as singletons. Documented time point: before natalizumab initiation. The source material was PBMCs. The sequence was obtained from a man aged 25-40 years with multiple sclerosis. The chain carries TRBV30 and TRBJ1-3, with D hard to call. CDR3 coding DNA: TGTGCCTGTGCCCATGGGGACTCTGGAAACACCATATATTTT. Its translation: CACAHGDSGNTIYF.